The clone carrying this TCR beta chain showed up many times. Its antigen is undetermined. The sample comes from a study of vaccination effects on CD4 cells after COVID-19. Across the study: All study participants received two doses of BNT162b2 or mRNA-1273 vaccine.

The ViraFEST assay expanded antigen-specific CD4+ T cells with viral peptide pools before sequencing. Around day 10 of culture, CD4+ T cells were separated out. Having tested negative for nucleocapsid antibodies, the vaccine recipients showed no prior SARS-CoV-2 infection. IL-2 medium was substituted for half the medium on days 3 and 7. Produced via immunoSEQ multiplex PCR; TCRdb's table is partial and in-frame only. Here the sample spans about 38,000 clones, 70% being singletons. Broader study findings: Only a single clone (1 of 255 vaccine-induced clones in healthy vaccinees) cross-reacted with common cold coronaviruses. The study got few convalescent patients and did not collect any early post-infection timepoints.

V dropped 6 bases and J dropped 10; count of bases not matched to a gene: 9. Germline V gives CDR1 MRHNA, CDR2 SNTAGT. This CDR3 has 13 residues. This receptor was obtained from a human donor who received a COVID-19 vaccine. This chain links TRBV6-4 with TRBJ1-2, with 9 bases lining up with TRBD1. The sequencing used CD4+ T cells from PBMCs cultured with SARS-CoV-2 spike peptides, collected before COVID-19 vaccination. In DNA, the CDR3 is TGTGCCAGCAGGCCCGGGACAGGGTACGACTACACCTTC. Residues: CASRPGTGYDYTF.